This TCR beta chain was recovered during a study of T-cell reconstitution after alpha-beta-depleted transplantation in children. Findings of the study overall: Recipient T cells and thymic progenitors that survived were the source of the high TCRbeta diversity seen at day 60 in some patients.

This clonotype was counted a few times. Its antigen remains unidentified. Unique molecular identifiers were used in preparing the TCRbeta library. TCRdb itself ran the PCR reads through MiXCR, one entry per CDR3 protein. Of roughly 790,000 distinct CDR3 sequences listed, roughly 16% were seen once; the top ten hold about 5%. This CDR3 is built from 14 residues. V gave up 1 base and J gave up 3 bases, with 10 bases separating them. Germline values: CDR1 SGHRS, CDR2 YFSETQ. The rearrangement links TRBV5-1 to TRBJ1-1; D is unresolved. This receptor was identified in a male patient younger than 18 who had a stem cell transplant for acute lymphoblastic leukemia, so the T cells may come from the graft donor. The sequenced sample was PBMCs, mostly from graft donor cells, obtained 360 days after TCRalphabeta/CD19-depleted stem cell transplant. The CDR3 nucleotides are TGCGCCAGCAGCTTGATTCCCCGTGACACTGAAGCTTTCTTT. Encoded protein: CASSLIPRDTEAFF. Full variable domain (outside the CDR3, taken from reference TRBV5-1 and TRBJ1-1): KAGVTQTPRYLIKTRGQQVTLSCSPISGHRSVSWYQQTPGQGLQFLFEYFSETQRNKGNFPGRFSGRQFSNSRSEMNVSTLELGDSALYLCASSLIPRDTEAFFGQGTRLTVV.